The sequence of this TCR beta chain was determined in a study of T-cell memory formation after mild COVID-19. CDR1 is MGHRA and CDR2 is YSYEKL in the germline V gene. The CDR3 loop spans 14 amino acids. The V and J ends lost 5 bases and 1 base respectively, with 11 bases between them. TCRdb independently ran MiXCR on the 5' RACE reads; one entry per CDR3 protein. Among about 150,000 distinct CDR3 sequences listed, under 30% were seen once. This chain joins TRBV4-1 and TRBJ1-1; D might be TRBD1 (5 bases). Sequencing input: PBMCs or a T cell subset sorted from them (not recorded which). This TCR derives from an adult woman who had mild COVID-19 (a few samples of this study predate the infection). Cell type and time point are not known. CDR3 coding DNA: TGCGCCAGCAGCGCCTGGGGGGGGAACACTGAAGCTTTCTTT. Protein sequence: CASSAWGGNTEAFF.